This is a list of T cell receptor beta chains from one sample in a study of shared T cell receptors in the human thymus. The method was immunoSEQ multiplex PCR; TCRdb's version includes in-frame clones alone and lacks a portion of them. The data show 550,000 to 800,000 clones, 75% to 90% seen once. The data were also submitted as part of a second study, on human thymus T cells.

Sequenced material: thymocytes. These TCRs come from a girl under three years old with a congenital heart defect. Both conserved end residues are part of each CDR3. The D gene is left open where the match is weak. Part of the rows lack a size; the others show once, few, many or a class for expanded clones.

>.|.|TRBJ2-5|14|TRBV5-1
TGCGCCAGCAGCTTGAGTTTAGACCAAGAGACCCAGTACTTC
CASSLSLDQETQYF
>.|.|TRBJ1-3|15|TRBV18
TGTGCCAGCTCACCGGCAGGACTCTCTGGAAACACCATATATTTT
CASSPAGLSGNTIYF
>.|.|TRBJ1-6|16|TRBV13
TGTGCCAGCAGCTTATATGGTTCCTGGGAGAATTCACCCCTCCACTTT
CASSLYGSWENSPLHF
>.|.|TRBJ1-4|15|TRBV2
TGTGCCAGCAACTTGGACTCTCCAACTAATGAAAAACTGTTTTTT
CASNLDSPTNEKLFF
>.|.|TRBJ1-3|15|TRBV6-6
TGTGCCAGCCGCACGGTGTCATCCTCTGGAAACACCATATATTTT
CASRTVSSSGNTIYF
>TRBD1|.|TRBJ2-7|14|TRBV7-9
TGTGCCAGCAGCCTATTACAGGGGCCCTACGAGCAGTACTTC
CASSLLQGPYEQYF
>TRBD1|.|TRBJ1-6|14|TRBV6-5
TGTGCCAGCAGTGGGGACAGGAGTAATTCACCCCTCCACTTT
CASSGDRSNSPLHF
>.|.|TRBJ1-4|17|TRBV11-2
TGTGCCAGAAGTGACAGAGGTCGTAAGGCAACTAATGAAAAACTGTTTTTT
CARSDRGRKATNEKLFF
>.|.|TRBJ1-6|18|TRBV19
TGTGCCAGTAGTATCGGACGGGGAATCAGCTCCTATAATTCACCCCTCCACTTT
CASSIGRGISSYNSPLHF
>.|few|TRBJ2-1|16|TRBV5-4
TGTGCCAGCAGCTTGAACAGGGTCATGCCCTACAATGAGCAGTTCTTC
CASSLNRVMPYNEQFF
>.|.|TRBJ1-2|15|TRBV2
TGTGCCACTCCGAAGGGGGGGGTCCTGGGATATGGCTACACCTTC
CATPKGGVLGYGYTF
>.|.|TRBJ1-1|16|TRBV5-6
TGTGCCAGCAGCTTGGGGGGGGGAGATCGTGGCACTGAAGCTTTCTTT
CASSLGGGDRGTEAFF
>.|once|TRBJ1-1|13|TRBV7-2
TGTGCCAGCAGCTCAGACAGATCTGGTGAAGCTTTCTTT
CASSSDRSGEAFF
>TRBD1|.|TRBJ1-5|18|TRBV19
TGTGCCAGTAGTATAGTAACCGGGACAGTGCTGGTGAATCAGCCCCAGCATTTT
CASSIVTGTVLVNQPQHF
>TRBD2|.|TRBJ2-1|16|TRBV9
TGTGCCAGCAGCGAAGGACTAGCGGGGCGGGGCAATGAGCAGTTCTTC
CASSEGLAGRGNEQFF
>.|.|TRBJ1-2|13|TRBV4-3
TGCGCCAGCAGCCAAGATTGGGCACGGGGCTACACCTTC
CASSQDWARGYTF
>TRBD1|.|TRBJ1-5|13|TRBV10-3
TGTGCCATCAACTCGGACAGGGTCTCGCCCCAGCATTTT
CAINSDRVSPQHF
>TRBD1|once|TRBJ1-6|16|TRBV5-1
TGCGCCAGCAGTTCGGACAGGCTCAACCCCAATTCACCCCTCCACTTT
CASSSDRLNPNSPLHF
>TRBD2|.|TRBJ2-3|18|TRBV9
TGTGCCAGCAGCGAAGTCGGGACTAGCGGGGATAGCACAGATACGCAGTATTTT
CASSEVGTSGDSTDTQYF